This passage covers 10 T cell receptor beta chains from one sample sequenced in a study of T cells in Graves' hyperthyroidism and ophthalmopathy (dated by TCRdb to between 2019 and 2020). The library was prepared using multiplex PCR. Sequencing took place on an Illumina HiSeq 2000. The TCR beta CDR3 regions were amplified from RNA transcripts. For the first round of RT-PCR on the TCR CDR3, the HTBI primer set was used together with the Qiagen OneStep RT-PCR kit. TCRdb passed the public sequencing reads through fastp at Q25 and MiXCR, retaining productive beta sequences. One record per CDR3 amino acid sequence lists the most common genes and DNA. The sample table contains approximately 600,000 distinct CDR3 sequences; only one count was recorded for about 15% of them. Of the sample, about 5.8% is held by the ten largest clones. The source material was blood. These receptors originate from a woman aged 30 to 39 with Graves' hyperthyroidism that later progressed to Graves' ophthalmopathy.

Many counts were recorded for this clonotype. For the CDR3, the DNA is TGTGCCAGCAGCTTGGAGGTGCGAGGGGCGTCGGATGAGCAGTTCTTC. Its translation: CASSLEVRGASDEQFF. The rearrangement joins TRBV11-3 to TRBJ2-1, with D possibly being TRBD1 or TRBD2 (5 bases each). V was clipped by 3 bases and J by 8 bases, with 20 bases between them. The CDR3 extends over 16 amino acids. Germline assignment: CDR1 SGHNT and CDR2 YENEEA.

The chain couples TRBV20-1 to TRBJ2-7; 7 nucleotides match TRBD2. This CDR3 has 16 amino acids. Losses at the gene ends were 5 bases for V and 4 bases for J; bases not matched to a gene: 17. Germline CDR1 reads DFQATT; CDR2 reads SNEGSKA (reference sequence). The CDR3 protein is CSARGVGTLSPYEQYF. CDR3 coding DNA: TGCAGTGCTCGGGGGGTGGGGACTCTCTCACCTTACGAGCAGTACTTC.

The chain carries TRBV10-3 and TRBJ1-3, with D possibly matching TRBD1 (5 bases). V was trimmed by 4 bases and J by 9 bases, leaving 19 bases between them. The CDR3 is 15 amino acids. Per germline, CDR1 ENHRY and CDR2 SYGVKD. The CDR3 loop is CAISAGAGLGGTIYF. For the CDR3, the DNA is TGTGCCATCAGTGCCGGGGCAGGGCTGGGTGGCACCATATATTTT.

The chain recombines TRBV24-1 with TRBJ2-2, with 9 bases matching TRBD1. With V trimmed by 5 bases and J by 6 bases, 9 bases remained unmatched. The CDR3 extends over 16 amino acids. The germline gives CDR1 KGHDR, CDR2 SFDVKD. CDR3 in amino acids: CATSAPGQGGSGELFF. CDR3 nucleotide sequence: TGTGCCACCAGTGCCCCGGGACAGGGAGGCTCCGGGGAGCTGTTTTTT.

Notes on this clonotype: A junction boundary mismatches the germline segment, possibly from a read error. As DNA, the CDR3 is TGTGCCAGCAGCTTGGATGGCAGAGACTACACTGAAGCTTTCTTT. Protein product: CASSLDGRDYTEAFF. The V gene is TRBV5-1, the J gene TRBJ1-1; unclear D gene. The CDR3 loop spans 15 amino acids. Per the germline V gene, CDR1 is SGHRS and CDR2 is YFSETQ.

This clonotype was found many times. The chain has TRBV7-9 and TRBJ2-7, with 7 bases matching TRBD1. V lost 7 bases and J lost 6; bases outside the gene matches: 9. The germline CDR1 and CDR2 sequences are SEHNR and FQNEAQ (reference sequence). The CDR3 length is 13 residues. This CDR3 is CASTLTGSGEQYF. For the CDR3, the DNA is TGTGCCAGCACCCTGACAGGGTCCGGCGAGCAGTACTTC.

Many counts were recorded for this clonotype. This chain links TRBV19 with TRBJ2-7; D unresolved. The V gene lost 5 bases and the J gene lost 2 bases, with 13 bases spanning the gap. This CDR3 has 14 amino acids. Germline CDR1 and CDR2: LNHDA and SQIVND (reference sequence). The CDR3 loop is CASSVTDGTYEQYF. The CDR3 DNA reads as TGTGCCAGTAGTGTTACGGACGGTACCTACGAGCAGTACTTC.

This clonotype was counted ten times or more. V and J are TRBV28 and TRBJ1-1, with D maybe TRBD1 (5 bases). Germline V gene lookup returns CDR1 MDHEN and CDR2 SYDVKM. This CDR3 has 14 amino acids. The ends were cut back, 6 bases at V and 2 bases at J, with 13 bases in the middle. CDR3 sequence: CASRKLGDNTEAFF. The CDR3 nucleotides read TGTGCCAGCAGGAAGCTAGGGGACAACACTGAAGCTTTCTTT.

The chain uses TRBV7-9 and TRBJ1-5; a possible D gene is TRBD1 (5 bases). CDR3 length equals 16 residues. Trimming cost V 5 bases and J 3 bases, with 17 bases left between them. Germline CDR1 reads SEHNR; CDR2 reads FQNEAQ (reference sequence). CDR3 region: CASSKGDGVNNQPQHF. In DNA form, the CDR3 reads TGTGCCAGCAGCAAAGGGGACGGAGTAAACAATCAGCCCCAGCATTTT.

This clonotype was detected ten times or more. V usage is TRBV28 and J usage is TRBJ1-2, with TRBD1 as a possible D gene (5 bases). V was pared by 5 bases and J by 4 bases, with 17 bases between. The CDR3 runs 15 residues. Germline CDR1 is MDHEN and CDR2 is SYDVKM. CDR3 bases: TGTGCCAGCAGTGGGGCGGCGGGGGGGGGCTATGGCTACACCTTC. Translating it yields CASSGAAGGGYGYTF.